This T cell receptor (beta chain) was obtained from a study of control samples from healthy donors and cancer patients. Germline V lookup: CDR1 WNHNN, CDR2 SYGVQD (reference sequence). CDR3 length: 16 residues. V shed 2 bases and J 6 bases; nucleotides not matched to a gene: 11. Using immunoSEQ multiplex PCR, the repertoire was profiled, and TCRdb retains in-frame clones only, with some absent. In the table there are under 200,000 clones, roughly 90% of which are singletons. The chain combines TRBV10-1 with TRBJ2-7; 9 nucleotides align to TRBD1. The receptor was isolated from a woman younger than 45 in good health. The sample taken for sequencing was blood. DNA of the CDR3: TGCGCCAGCAGTGAGACCCCGGGACAGGGAAGGAGCGAGCAGTACTTC. It encodes CASSETPGQGRSEQYF.